The next 17 T cell receptor beta chains were all read from a single sample in a study of cytomegalovirus exposure and HLA in healthy donors. PCR amplification relied on 60 Vbeta primers (plus 13 Jbeta primers). Clones were read by immunoSEQ multiplex PCR, and TCRdb kept only the in-frame ones, dropping some. The sample holds more than 130,000 clones, around 76% seen once. Sample: PBMCs. The receptors here all came from a man aged 18 to 30 in good health and CMV-seronegative.

The V and J genes are TRBV5-4 and TRBJ2-5; 7 bases fit TRBD1. The V gene's germline CDR1 is SGHNT and CDR2 YYREEE (reference sequence). Trimming removed 4 bases from V and 1 base from J; junction bases left unmatched: 10. The CDR3 sequence is 16 residues long. CDR3 bases: TGTGCCAGCAGCAGCCCGACAGGGTCCACCCAAGAGACCCAGTACTTC. This codes for CASSSPTGSTQETQYF.

The chain combines TRBV7-2 with TRBJ2-7, with D possibly TRBD2 on 6 matching bases. Germline loops: CDR1 SGHTA, CDR2 FQGNSA. The germline V and J ends were trimmed by 3 bases and 2 bases, with 11 bases remaining between them. The CDR3 consists of 14 residues. CDR3 nucleotides: TGTGCCAGCAGCTTGGCCGGAGGGCCCTACGAGCAGTACTTC. Translating gives CASSLAGGPYEQYF.

This chain uses TRBV15 with TRBJ2-3; 7 bases fit TRBD2. This CDR3 has 14 residues. J gave up 3 bases and V 4 bases, and 4 bases lay outside the gene matches. Germline V gene data show CDR1 as LNHNV and CDR2 as YYDKDF (reference sequence). The CDR3 is CATSTTGRTDTQYF. CDR3 in DNA: TGTGCCACCAGCACTACCGGGAGGACAGATACGCAGTATTTT.

In DNA form, the CDR3 reads TGTGCCTCTAAACCGGGACAAGCCACCCCAACCACAGATACGCAGTATTTT. Translating it yields CASKPGQATPTTDTQYF. The chain combines TRBV30 with TRBJ2-3; weak D call: TRBD1 (6 bases). The ends were cut back, 7 bases at V and 2 bases at J, with 25 bases in the middle. Germline CDR1 is GTSNPN and CDR2 is SVGIG (reference sequence). The CDR3 loop spans 17 amino acids.

The chain links TRBV5-1 to TRBJ2-5, with D possibly being TRBD2 (6 bases). Between the trimmed V and J ends, which lost 4 bases and 1 base, there was a span of 14 bases. This CDR3 has 15 amino acids. Germline CDR1 SGHRS, CDR2 YFSETQ. CDR3 sequence reads: CASSHELAIQETQYF. Here the CDR3 DNA reads TGCGCCAGCAGCCACGAGCTAGCGATCCAAGAGACCCAGTACTTC.

The rearrangement joins TRBV2 to TRBJ2-3; 8 bases are a match to TRBD1. The germline gives CDR1 SNHLY, CDR2 FYNNEI. The V gene end was trimmed by 6 bases and the J gene end by 1 base; junction bases not matched to a gene: 3. This CDR3 region has 14 residues. The CDR3 spells CASRSTGGTDTQYF. The CDR3 DNA reads as TGTGCCAGCAGATCGACAGGGGGCACAGATACGCAGTATTTT.

This clone was seen only once. Distinct nucleotide sequences in the sample also encode this CDR3. The genes are TRBV4-1 and TRBJ2-2; 9 bases are shared with TRBD2. After removal of 1 base from V and 3 bases from J, the junction contained 12 bases not matched to a gene. The germline gives CDR1 MGHRA, CDR2 YSYEKL. This CDR3 has 19 residues. The CDR3 DNA reads as TGCGCCAGCAGCCAAGGAGTATATAGCGGGAGACTAGACACCGGGGAGCTGTTTTTT. Translating gives CASSQGVYSGRLDTGELFF.

The chain employs TRBV11-2 and TRBJ2-7, with no clear D. Trimming took off 3 bases at V and 9 bases at J, with 9 bases between the two ends. Germline V gives CDR1 SGHAT, CDR2 FQNNGV. This CDR3 has 11 amino acids. The DNA for the CDR3 is TGTGCCAGCAGCTTGAGAAGCGCGCAGTACTTC. Encoded protein: CASSLRSAQYF.

This clone was detected only once. This CDR3 reads CSVEGDSYEQYF. The CDR3 DNA sequence: TGCAGCGTTGAAGGGGACTCCTACGAGCAGTACTTC. The rearrangement joins TRBV29-1 to TRBJ2-5; D unclear. TRBJ2-7 matches the DNA end more closely, so the J call is doubtful. The CDR3 length is 12 residues. CDR1 and CDR2 from the germline V gene are SQVTM and ANQGSEA.

Concerning this clone itself: A read error may account for a junction end that differs from germline. The chain uses TRBV6-5 and TRBJ2-1; TRBD1 agrees at 7 bases. Per germline, CDR1 MNHEY and CDR2 SVGAGI. The length of the CDR3 is 11 residues. The CDR3 region has the DNA TGTGCCAGCAGGAACAGGGGCCGCGTGGTCTTC. Its translation: CASRNRGRVVF.

V usage is TRBV30 and J usage is TRBJ2-7; unclear D gene. There are 11 residues in the CDR3. Germline V lookup: CDR1 GTSNPN, CDR2 SVGIG (reference sequence). V lost 4 bases, J lost 1 base, and 5 bases lay in between. The CDR3 loop is CAWTSSYEQYF. The CDR3 coding sequence is TGTGCCTGGACTTCTTCCTACGAGCAGTACTTC.

This clone was counted a few times. V is TRBV28 and J is TRBJ2-4; maybe TRBD2 (6 bases). Germline CDR1 and CDR2: MDHEN and SYDVKM. CDR3 length: 14 amino acids. V gave up 7 bases and J gave up 0 bases, with 10 bases separating them. CDR3 nucleotide sequence: TGTGCCAGCAACGGGGGTATAGCCAAAAACATTCAGTACTTC. It encodes CASNGGIAKNIQYF.

This clone was seen a handful of times. The gene calls are TRBV5-1 and TRBJ2-7; D call uncertain. Trimming left V 0 bases short and J 0 bases short, with 7 bases between. This CDR3 comprises 14 residues. The germline gives CDR1 SGHRS, CDR2 YFSETQ. The CDR3 DNA reads TGCGCCAGCAGCTTGGTGGCTAGCTCCTACGAGCAGTACTTC. Residues: CASSLVASSYEQYF.

This chain connects TRBV19 to TRBJ2-7; 7 nucleotides match TRBD1. The CDR3 is 14 amino acids. The V and J ends lost 5 bases and 2 bases, in that order; junction bases with no gene match: 6. The germline V gene has CDR1 LNHDA and CDR2 SQIVND (reference sequence). DNA of the CDR3: TGTGCCAGTAGTTCCGACAGGGAACCCTACGAGCAGTACTTC. Encoded protein: CASSSDREPYEQYF.

This clone was recorded once. The chain links TRBV2 to TRBJ1-1; no definite D call. Germline V gene sequence: CDR1 SNHLY, CDR2 FYNNEI. The CDR3 loop spans 11 amino acids. V lost 7 bases and J 1 base, leaving 4 bases between the germline ends. CDR3 nucleotides: TGTGCCAGCATCCAGAACACTGAAGCTTTCTTT. Protein product: CASIQNTEAFF.

CDR3 nucleotide sequence: TGCGCCAGCAGCTTGGGAATAGGACTAAACACTGAAGCTTTCTTT. Residues: CASSLGIGLNTEAFF. The chain employs TRBV5-1 and TRBJ1-1, with D unclear. CDR1 SGHRS and CDR2 YFSETQ come from the germline V gene. The V end lost 0 bases, the J end lost 2 bases, and 11 bases lay between the germline ends. This CDR3 is built from 15 residues. The whole variable domain, remainder taken from reference TRBV5-1 and TRBJ1-1, is KAGVTQTPRYLIKTRGQQVTLSCSPISGHRSVSWYQQTPGQGLQFLFEYFSETQRNKGNFPGRFSGRQFSNSRSEMNVSTLELGDSALYLCASSLGIGLNTEAFFGQGTRLTVV.

The chain employs TRBV28 and TRBJ1-2; D may be TRBD1 (5 bases). The V gene lost 5 bases and the J gene lost 3 bases, with 16 bases spanning the gap. CDR3 length: 15 residues. The germline gives CDR1 MDHEN, CDR2 SYDVKM. CDR3 in DNA: TGTGCCAGCAGTCATGGGGGGGTTACTGACTATGGCTACACCTTC. This translates into CASSHGGVTDYGYTF.